This T cell receptor beta chain was sequenced for a study of T cell repertoires in cytomegalovirus infection. Trimming stripped 6 bases from V and 4 bases from J, with 4 bases between. This CDR3 has 11 amino acids. Per germline, CDR1 MNHEY and CDR2 SVGAGI. The study, taken as a whole, reports: Public TCR beta family frequency separated CMV-and-HLA carriers, including in an independent cohort.

This clonotype has only one observation. As yet, its antigen is unknown. The CDR3 does not end in the conserved phenylalanine or tryptophan, so this is likely a read error. TCRdb re-called the reads with MiXCR, one entry per CDR3 protein. The data contain about 740,000 distinct CDR3 sequences, roughly 35% of them seen just once; the ten biggest clones take up roughly 2.8%. The TCR originated in a human donor in good health (CMV status not recorded). Some clones in this sample may be carry-over from other donors' samples. The specimen sequenced was PBMCs. The chain carries TRBV6-5 and TRBJ1-3; no firm D call. CDR3 region: CASSRGNTIYS. The CDR3 DNA is TGTGCCAGCAGCCGCGGAAACACCATATATTCT.